Presented here are 31 T cell receptor beta chains from one specimen sequenced in a study of OX40 agonist ivuxolimab in advanced cancers. Library preparation used the immunoSEQ multiplex PCR assay. Held by TCRdb, this immuneACCESS table contains in-frame sequences only and omits some clones. Under half of the omission traces to an unresolved V gene where checked; the cause of the rest is unknown. Within this sample are 55,000 to 80,000 clones, with approximately 89% of them counted one time only. The ten largest clones add up to approximately 12% of the sample. The sequenced sample was CD4+ or CD8+ T cells sorted from blood, obtained in a trial of the OX40 agonist ivuxolimab. The receptor set was obtained from an adult with an advanced solid tumor such as melanoma, head and neck, liver or kidney cancer.

V gene TRBV27 combines with J gene TRBJ2-7; D possibly corresponds to TRBD1 (5 bases). CDR3 length equals 14 residues. Trimming shortened V by 0 bases and J by 2 bases, and 8 bases separated the two germline ends. Germline-derived CDR1 and CDR2 are MNHEY and SMNVEV (reference sequence). CDR3 bases: TGTGCCAGCAGTTTATCGGACATCCCCTACGAGCAGTACTTC. Translated: CASSLSDIPYEQYF.

V is TRBV10-3 and J is TRBJ2-2; TRBD2 aligns across 16 bases. V trimming: 8 bases; J trimming: 6 bases; junction bases outside the gene matches: 3. Per germline, CDR1 ENHRY and CDR2 SYGVKD. The CDR3 length is 15 residues. The CDR3 DNA sequence: TGTGCCATCGGGACTAGCGGGGGGGCCCCCGGGGAGCTGTTTTTT. Amino acids: CAIGTSGGAPGELFF.

The J gene is TRBJ2-3, the V gene TRBV4-2; 15 nucleotides line up with TRBD2. CDR3 size: 18 residues. Germline assignment: CDR1 LGHNA and CDR2 YNFKEQ. Unmatched junction bases numbered 4, after V lost 3 bases and J lost 0 bases. DNA for the CDR3: TGTGCCAGCAGCCAGTGGGGACTAGCGGGAGGAAGCACAGATACGCAGTATTTT. Translation: CASSQWGLAGGSTDTQYF.

In this sample, this clone turned up once. This chain connects TRBV5-4 to TRBJ2-7; D not certain. The CDR3 loop spans 14 amino acids. Trimming pared 2 bases from V and 2 bases from J, leaving 11 bases between. Per germline, CDR1 SGHNT and CDR2 YYREEE (reference sequence). CDR3 coding DNA: TGTGCCAGCAGCTTTAGTTCGGGTACCTACGAGCAGTACTTC. This translates into CASSFSSGTYEQYF.

This chain joins TRBV27 and TRBJ1-5; no definite D call. This CDR3 is built from 17 residues. Germline CDR1 and CDR2: MNHEY and SMNVEV (reference sequence). The V gene lost 2 bases and the J gene lost 2 bases, with 16 bases spanning the gap. This CDR3 is CASSLDSSGYRNQPQHF. The CDR3 DNA reads TGTGCCAGCAGTTTAGATAGTTCGGGATATCGCAATCAGCCCCAGCATTTT.

This clone was picked up one time. The CDR3 bases are TGTGCCAGCAAGACAGAGTTTCATGGCTACACCTTC. It encodes CASKTEFHGYTF. The chain carries TRBV9 and TRBJ1-2; a possible D gene is TRBD1 (5 bases). Per germline, CDR1 SGDLS and CDR2 YYNGEE. V gave up 6 bases and J gave up 6 bases, with 12 bases separating them. The CDR3 runs 12 residues.

As to this clone: Other DNA sequences in this specimen translate into the identical CDR3. The chain links TRBV5-1 to TRBJ2-1; no clear D gene. This CDR3 spans 14 amino acids. Germline V gives CDR1 SGHRS, CDR2 YFSETQ. Trimming shortened V by 1 base and J by 0 bases, and 5 bases separated the two germline ends. The CDR3 DNA follows: TGCGCCAGCAGCTTGAGGAGCTCCTACAATGAGCAGTTCTTC. It specifies CASSLRSSYNEQFF. Based on the CDR3 plus reference TRBV5-1 and TRBJ2-1, the full variable domain is KAGVTQTPRYLIKTRGQQVTLSCSPISGHRSVSWYQQTPGQGLQFLFEYFSETQRNKGNFPGRFSGRQFSNSRSEMNVSTLELGDSALYLCASSLRSSYNEQFFGPGTRLTVL.

The chain employs TRBV19 and TRBJ2-1; 10 bases align to TRBD2. Germline trimming cut 9 bases from V and 5 bases from J; bases unmatched to any gene: 10. CDR1 is LNHDA and CDR2 is SQIVND in the germline V gene (reference sequence). This CDR3 is built from 15 residues. CDR3 in DNA: TGTGCCAGCATCCCACCGGGACTAGCGAACAATGAGCAGTTCTTC. Protein sequence: CASIPPGLANNEQFF.

The rearrangement links TRBV29-1 to TRBJ2-7; possibly TRBD2 for D (5 bases). The germline gives CDR1 SQVTM, CDR2 ANQGSEA. The V gene lost 7 bases and the J gene lost 3 bases, with 13 bases spanning the gap. The CDR3 length is 12 residues. The DNA of the CDR3 is TGCAGCGCCGGGGAGCCGGGCTACGAGCAGTACTTC. As protein: CSAGEPGYEQYF.

The V gene is TRBV29-1, the J gene TRBJ2-2; TRBD2 is a possible D gene (6 bases). From germline, CDR1 is SQVTM and CDR2 ANQGSEA. V gave up 4 bases and J gave up 2 bases, with 11 bases separating them. The CDR3 length is 14 residues. The CDR3 region is CSVVSGRNTGELFF. In DNA, the CDR3 is TGCAGCGTTGTCTCCGGGAGAAACACCGGGGAGCTGTTTTTT.

The chain recombines TRBV19 with TRBJ2-7, with 8 positions matching TRBD1. This CDR3 is built from 15 residues. The V and J ends lost 6 bases and 0 bases, in that order; junction bases with no gene match: 7. CDR1 is LNHDA, CDR2 SQIVND, per germline (reference sequence). Here the CDR3 reads CASSAGGLSSYEQYF. CDR3 DNA: TGTGCCAGTAGCGCAGGGGGCCTGAGCTCCTACGAGCAGTACTTC.

V gene TRBV28 combines with J gene TRBJ1-1; no clear D gene. Trimming removed 3 bases at V and 3 bases at J, with 8 bases between. This CDR3 comprises 13 residues. Germline values: CDR1 MDHEN, CDR2 SYDVKM. This CDR3 reads CASSLQQYTEAFF. CDR3 sequence (DNA): TGTGCCAGCAGTTTGCAGCAGTACACTGAAGCTTTCTTT.

The rearrangement joins TRBV5-1 to TRBJ2-1; 13 bases are shared with TRBD2. CDR3 length: 15 residues. V was clipped by 3 bases and J by 7 bases; unmatched bases: 4. Germline V CDR1 and CDR2: SGHRS, YFSETQ. The CDR3, as DNA: TGCGCCAGCAGCTGGGGGACTAGCGGGATTAATGAGCAGTTCTTC. Residues: CASSWGTSGINEQFF.

This chain links TRBV19 with TRBJ1-1; TRBD1 agrees at 7 bases. With V trimmed by 4 bases and J by 2 bases, 10 bases remained unmatched. This CDR3 region has 16 residues. The germline V gene has CDR1 LNHDA and CDR2 SQIVND (reference sequence). The CDR3 DNA follows: TGTGCCAGTAGTACAGGGAGGGGGCGCATCAACACTGAAGCTTTCTTT. Amino acids: CASSTGRGRINTEAFF.

J is TRBJ2-6 and V is TRBV6-1; D not certain. The CDR3 is 14 amino acids. Trimming shortened V by 6 bases and J by 0 bases, and 6 bases separated the two germline ends. CDR1 and CDR2 from the germline V gene are MNHNS and SASEGT. CDR3 in DNA: TGTGCCAGCAGAGAGGCCTCTGGGGCCAACGTCCTGACTTTC. It encodes CASREASGANVLTF.

This clone was counted once. The chain is built from TRBV7-3 and TRBJ2-5; TRBD2 matches at 7 bases. The V gene's germline CDR1 is SGHTA and CDR2 FQGTGA. CDR3 length equals 14 residues. After removal of 5 bases from V and 2 bases from J, the junction contained 5 bases not matched to a gene. The chain's CDR3 is CASSRRAGQETQYF. The CDR3 DNA reads TGTGCCAGCAGCCGGAGAGCGGGGCAAGAGACCCAGTACTTC.

The rearrangement links TRBV5-6 to TRBJ1-1, with D unresolved. Trimming removed 1 base from V and 4 bases from J, with 8 bases in between. Germline V gene data show CDR1 as SGHDT and CDR2 as YYEEEE. CDR3 size: 13 residues. This CDR3 is CASSLIEFTEAFF. The CDR3 DNA is TGTGCCAGCAGCTTGATAGAATTCACTGAAGCTTTCTTT. Filled out from reference TRBV5-6 and TRBJ1-1, the complete variable domain reads DAGVTQSPTHLIKTRGQQVTLRCSPKSGHDTVSWYQQALGQGPQFIFQYYEEEERQRGNFPDRFSGHQFPNYSSELNVNALLLGDSALYLCASSLIEFTEAFFGQGTRLTVV.

The CDR3, as DNA: TGTGCCAGCAGCGTAGGGTCCAATAACTATGGCTACACCTTC. This encodes CASSVGSNNYGYTF. V usage is TRBV9 and J usage is TRBJ1-2; D gene uncertain. This CDR3 has 14 residues. The ends were cut back, 0 bases at V and 1 base at J, with 7 bases in the middle. Germline CDR1 is SGDLS and CDR2 is YYNGEE.

In regard to this clone: A read error may account for a junction end that differs from germline. This chain joins TRBV27 and TRBJ2-1, with D tentatively TRBD1 (5 bases). This CDR3 has 14 amino acids. The germline gives CDR1 MNHEY, CDR2 SMNVEV (reference sequence). The CDR3 nucleotides read TGTGCCAGCAGTGTATCCAGGGTAAGGGCTGAGCAGTTCTTC. As protein: CASSVSRVRAEQFF.

CDR3: CASSSGQGVRTEAFF. CDR3 bases: TGTGCCAGCAGCTCGGGACAGGGCGTTAGGACTGAAGCTTTCTTT. The gene calls are TRBV7-9 and TRBJ1-1; 9 nucleotides match TRBD1. CDR1 and CDR2 from the germline V gene are SEHNR and FQNEAQ (reference sequence). J gave up 5 bases and V 4 bases, and 8 bases lay outside the gene matches. The CDR3 is 15 residues long.

This clone has more than one count but fewer than ten. The chain is built from TRBV19 and TRBJ1-4; unclear D gene. CDR1 LNHDA and CDR2 SQIVND come from the germline V gene (reference sequence). Trimming cost V 6 bases and J 4 bases, with 9 bases left between them. CDR3 length: 13 amino acids. The CDR3 DNA is TGTGCCAGTAGAGGAGGGATTAATGAAAAACTGTTTTTT. Its protein product is CASRGGINEKLFF.

The chain has TRBV19 and TRBJ2-1, with D perhaps matching TRBD1 (6 bases). Germline CDR1 LNHDA, CDR2 SQIVND (reference sequence). There are 12 residues in the CDR3. V was clipped by 6 bases and J by 10 bases, with 13 bases between them. Written as DNA, the CDR3 is TGTGCCAGTAGGGGGGCCTTAGTGGAGCAGTTCTTC. It yields the protein CASRGALVEQFF.

A word on this clone: Distinct nucleotide sequences in the sample also encode this CDR3. V is TRBV5-4 and J is TRBJ2-3, with D hard to call. The CDR3 is made up of 12 amino acids. Germline CDR1 is SGHNT and CDR2 is YYREEE (reference sequence). V shed 0 bases and J shed 6 bases, with 5 bases lying between them. The CDR3: CASSLDRDTQYF. The CDR3 nucleotides are TGTGCCAGCAGCTTGGACCGGGATACGCAGTATTTT. The full variable domain, its missing parts supplied by reference TRBV5-4 and TRBJ2-3, is ETGVTQSPTHLIKTRGQQVTLRCSSQSGHNTVSWYQQALGQGPQFIFQYYREEENGRGNFPPRFSGLQFPNYSSELNVNALELDDSALYLCASSLDRDTQYFGPGTRLTVL.

V gene TRBV7-3 combines with J gene TRBJ2-2; TRBD2 agrees at 10 bases. The CDR3 sequence is 19 residues long. Germline V CDR1 and CDR2: SGHTA, FQGTGA. After removal of 3 bases from V and 5 bases from J, the junction contained 15 bases not matched to a gene. The DNA for the CDR3 is TGTGCCAGCAGCTTGCCCTCTAGCGGGGGCGTTCTGTGGACCGGGGAGCTGTTTTTT. This translates into CASSLPSSGGVLWTGELFF.

V and J are TRBV2 and TRBJ2-7, with TRBD2 as a possible D gene (6 bases). The CDR3 contains 14 residues. The germline V gene encodes CDR1 SNHLY and CDR2 FYNNEI. V lost 5 bases and J lost 3, with 14 bases in between. The CDR3 nucleotides are TGTGCCAGCAGTATCGGGACTTCTTACTACGAGCAGTACTTC. It codes for CASSIGTSYYEQYF.

This chain joins TRBV7-9 and TRBJ2-5; D gene uncertain. The CDR3 runs to 16 residues. Germline V lookup: CDR1 SEHNR, CDR2 FQNEAQ (reference sequence). Between the trimmed V and J ends, which lost 1 base and 5 bases, there was a span of 17 bases. Here the CDR3 DNA reads TGTGCCAGCAGCTTAGTTGAGCAGACGGGCGAGGAGACCCAGTACTTC. Translation gives CASSLVEQTGEETQYF.

The V gene is TRBV27, the J gene TRBJ2-7; weak D call: TRBD2 (6 bases). Germline V gene data show CDR1 as MNHEY and CDR2 as SMNVEV (reference sequence). The CDR3 loop spans 15 amino acids. V lost 6 bases and J lost 0, with 15 bases in between. The CDR3 loop is CASSPAGTASYEQYF. In nucleotides, the CDR3 is TGTGCCAGCAGCCCGGCGGGGACTGCCTCCTACGAGCAGTACTTC.

The CDR3 sequence is CASSPPGTSGSYEQYF. The CDR3, as DNA: TGTGCCAGCAGCCCACCTGGGACTAGCGGGAGTTACGAGCAGTACTTC. The V gene is TRBV28, the J gene TRBJ2-7; 14 bases match TRBD2. V gave up 6 bases and J gave up 4 bases; unmatched junction bases: 8. The germline CDR1 and CDR2 sequences are MDHEN and SYDVKM. The CDR3 has 16 amino acids.

This clone was seen only once. This rearrangement joins TRBV6-5 to TRBJ2-1; the D call may be TRBD1 or TRBD2 (5 bases each). V was trimmed by 5 bases and J by 8 bases, leaving 13 bases between them. This CDR3 comprises 13 residues. Germline CDR1 and CDR2: MNHEY and SVGAGI. CDR3 nucleotides: TGTGCCAGCAGTGACGAGGGGACCGATGAGCAGTTCTTC. It is translated as CASSDEGTDEQFF.

This clone has only one observation. The chain joins TRBV7-3 to TRBJ2-3; D is uncertain. The CDR3 covers 15 residues. Germline CDR1 and CDR2: SGHTA and FQGTGA. Trimming took 1 base from V and 0 from J, leaving 8 bases between them. CDR3 nucleotide sequence: TGTGCCAGCAGCTTAAAGTCCGGTAGCACAGATACGCAGTATTTT. It is translated as CASSLKSGSTDTQYF. The whole variable domain, remainder taken from reference TRBV7-3 and TRBJ2-3, is GAGVSQTPSNKVTEKGKYVELRCDPISGHTALYWYRQSLGQGPEFLIYFQGTGAADDSGLPNDRFFAVRPEGSVSTLKIQRTERGDSAVYLCASSLKSGSTDTQYFGPGTRLTVL.

This clone was recorded once. The chain uses TRBV15 and TRBJ1-5; a weak D match, TRBD1 (5 bases). The CDR3 runs 16 residues. The V and J ends lost 4 bases and 0 bases respectively, with 13 bases between them. CDR1 and CDR2 from the germline V gene are LNHNV and YYDKDF (reference sequence). The CDR3 region has the DNA TGTGCCACCAGCACACCCACAGGTAATAGCAATCAGCCCCAGCATTTT. Its translation: CATSTPTGNSNQPQHF.